This T cell receptor (beta chain) was found in a study of shared clonotypes between healthy human individuals. At the level of the study: Per donor, CD8 memory used one plate, CD8 naive used two, CD4 memory used three and CD4 naive used three.

Study findings and constraints: Between a handful of donors, naive CD4 clonotypes were shared at a level of about 5%. The small donor group covered limited genetic and exposure diversity.

Measured with immunoSEQ multiplex PCR; TCRdb has only the in-frame clones, and not every one. This sample yields over a million clones, of which 75% to 85% are seen a single time; 0.55% to 0.7% belongs to the top ten. Comments on this clone: Its antigen is currently unknown.

Sequencing used memory CD4+ T cells from PBMCs. The subset denotes: CD45RA-negative fraction. This clonotype originated in a man aged 18 to 29 in good health. Some clones in this sample may be carry-over from other donors' samples.

CDR3 protein: CASSALGQAAYEQYF. The CDR3 bases are TGCGCCAGCAGCGCGTTGGGACAGGCAGCCTACGAGCAGTACTTC. The V and J genes are TRBV5-1 and TRBJ2-7; 8 bases line up with TRBD1. The CDR3 consists of 15 residues. V shed 4 bases, J shed 2 bases, and the junction held 8 bases outside the gene matches. Germline V gives CDR1 SGHRS, CDR2 YFSETQ. Based on the CDR3 plus reference TRBV5-1 and TRBJ2-7, the full variable domain is KAGVTQTPRYLIKTRGQQVTLSCSPISGHRSVSWYQQTPGQGLQFLFEYFSETQRNKGNFPGRFSGRQFSNSRSEMNVSTLELGDSALYLCASSALGQAAYEQYFGPGTRLTVT.